These 30 T cell receptor beta chains originate from one sample sequenced in a study of T cell changes during pregnancy in multiple sclerosis. TCRdb's table, derived via immunoSEQ multiplex PCR, lists solely in-frame clones and lacks some. The table has tens of thousands of clones, about nine tenths seen once. The sample here was peripheral blood, taken in the third trimester of pregnancy. The source of these receptors is a female donor with multiple sclerosis, enrolled in a pregnancy study.

Concerning this clone itself: This specimen includes other DNA sequences encoding the same CDR3. CDR3 nucleotides: TGCGCCAGCAGCCAGGGCCCGGGACAGGGGACGTACGAGCAGTACTTC. This gives the protein CASSQGPGQGTYEQYF. The chain uses TRBV4-1 and TRBJ2-7; 10 bases fit TRBD1. V dropped 3 bases and J dropped 4; count of bases not matched to a gene: 9. Per germline, CDR1 MGHRA and CDR2 YSYEKL. The CDR3 contains 16 residues.

The chain carries TRBV19 and TRBJ2-7; 8 bases fit TRBD1. Unmatched junction bases numbered 11, after V lost 4 bases and J lost 3 bases. The length of the CDR3 is 16 residues. The V gene's germline CDR1 is LNHDA and CDR2 SQIVND (reference sequence). This chain's CDR3 is CASSRETGVLYYEQYF. The CDR3 bases are TGTGCCAGTAGTAGAGAGACAGGGGTCCTATACTACGAGCAGTACTTC. Supplemented by reference TRBV19 and TRBJ2-7, the full variable domain reads DGGITQSPKYLFRKEGQNVTLSCEQNLNHDAMYWYRQDPGQGLRLIYYSQIVNDFQKGDIAEGYSVSREKKESFPLTVTSAQKNPTAFYLCASSRETGVLYYEQYFGPGTRLTVT.

J is TRBJ1-6 and V is TRBV5-1, with a tentative D call TRBD1 (5 bases). Germline assignment: CDR1 SGHRS and CDR2 YFSETQ. This CDR3 region has 15 residues. Trimming took off 4 bases at V and 11 bases at J, with 19 bases between the two ends. CDR3 sequence: CASSPEPGGRAPLHF. CDR3 DNA: TGCGCCAGCAGCCCTGAGCCTGGGGGGAGGGCACCCCTCCACTTT.

The chain combines TRBV6-6 with TRBJ1-5, with D maybe TRBD1 (5 bases). The CDR3 is 16 residues long. Trimming left V 2 bases short and J 3 bases short, with 14 bases between. The germline gives CDR1 MNHNY, CDR2 SVGAGI (reference sequence). CDR3 residues: CASSYQGGLSNQPQHF. The DNA for the CDR3 is TGTGCCAGCAGTTACCAGGGCGGACTATCCAATCAGCCCCAGCATTTT.

This chain uses TRBV25-1 with TRBJ1-6, with D unclear. Trimming left V 6 bases short and J 7 bases short, with 10 bases between. CDR3 length: 13 residues. The V gene's germline CDR1 is MGHDK and CDR2 SYGVNS. In nucleotides, the CDR3 is TGTGCCAGCAGCCCCGAGGAGAATTCACCCCTCCACTTT. This gives the protein CASSPEENSPLHF.

This clone was detected only once. The V and J genes are TRBV29-1 and TRBJ2-1, with D hard to call. Deletions cut 7 bases from V and 16 bases from J, with 17 bases between. There are 10 residues in the CDR3. CDR1 and CDR2 (germline): SQVTM, ANQGSEA. The CDR3 DNA reads TGCAGCGCCGCAGGATCCCTCCCCTTCTTC. Encoded protein: CSAAGSLPFF.

The genes are TRBV6-6 and TRBJ1-3, with 7 bases aligning to TRBD1. Per the germline V gene, CDR1 is MNHNY and CDR2 is SVGAGI (reference sequence). The V gene end was trimmed by 5 bases and the J gene end by 7 bases; junction bases not matched to a gene: 5. CDR3 size: 13 residues. In DNA form, the CDR3 reads TGTGCCAGCAGTCCCGGGACAGCCAACACCATATATTTT. Residues: CASSPGTANTIYF.

This clone was found once. The rearrangement joins TRBV6-1 to TRBJ2-1; perhaps TRBD1 as D (6 bases). The CDR3 totals 14 residues. V was cut by 4 bases and J by 4 bases, with 11 bases left in between. CDR1 and CDR2 (germline): MNHNS, SASEGT. The CDR3 spells CASSGQQGYNEQFF. As DNA, the CDR3 is TGTGCCAGCAGTGGACAACAGGGTTACAATGAGCAGTTCTTC.

V and J are TRBV30 and TRBJ1-3, with 7 bases aligning to TRBD1. This CDR3 contains 12 residues. The germline V gene has CDR1 GTSNPN and CDR2 SVGIG (reference sequence). V was clipped by 3 bases and J by 7 bases; unmatched bases: 3. The CDR3 DNA reads as TGTGCCTGGAGGGAGGGGGCGAACACCATATATTTT. This sequence encodes CAWREGANTIYF.

The rearrangement links TRBV7-2 to TRBJ2-5; D is ambiguous. Trimming stripped 2 bases from V and 3 bases from J, with 13 bases between. The CDR3 totals 15 residues. Germline CDR1 is SGHTA and CDR2 is FQGNSA. In DNA, the CDR3 is TGTGCCAGCAGCTTATCCCCACGTAGTAAAGAGACCCAGTACTTC. It codes for CASSLSPRSKETQYF.

The gene calls are TRBV19 and TRBJ1-5, with TRBD1 matching over 8 bases. The CDR3 is 14 amino acids. Germline values: CDR1 LNHDA, CDR2 SQIVND (reference sequence). Trimming removed 6 bases from V and 7 bases from J; junction bases left unmatched: 8. The CDR3 region is CASSLDRVRQPQHF. The CDR3 DNA reads as TGTGCCAGTAGCCTGGACAGGGTAAGACAGCCCCAGCATTTT.

The chain uses TRBV28 and TRBJ1-2; D is perhaps TRBD1 (6 bases). The CDR3 is made up of 13 amino acids. Germline V gene lookup returns CDR1 MDHEN and CDR2 SYDVKM. V lost 6 bases to trimming and J lost 8 bases, with 16 bases between them. DNA of the CDR3: TGTGCCAGCAGCTTTAAACAGGGTGAGGGCTACACCTTC. The encoded protein is CASSFKQGEGYTF.

V gene TRBV27 combines with J gene TRBJ2-7; D is ambiguous. CDR3 length: 16 amino acids. Deletions cut 7 bases from V and 2 bases from J, with 21 bases between. Germline values: CDR1 MNHEY, CDR2 SMNVEV (reference sequence). The DNA for the CDR3 is TGTGCCAGCACCAAACTGCCCAGCGACGGAACCTACGAGCAGTACTTC. Its protein is CASTKLPSDGTYEQYF.

This rearrangement joins TRBV6-1 to TRBJ1-1; tentative D call: TRBD1 (5 bases). V lost 2 bases to trimming and J lost 2 bases, with 6 bases between them. The CDR3 consists of 13 residues. Germline V lookup: CDR1 MNHNS, CDR2 SASEGT. CDR3 in amino acids: CASSETGNTEAFF. CDR3 bases: TGTGCCAGCAGTGAAACAGGAAACACTGAAGCTTTCTTT.

V usage is TRBV30 and J usage is TRBJ2-7; TRBD1 matches 12 bases. The CDR3 sequence is 13 residues long. CDR1 GTSNPN and CDR2 SVGIG come from the germline V gene (reference sequence). J gave up 4 bases and V 6 bases, and 4 bases lay outside the gene matches. The CDR3 DNA reads TGTGCCTGTACGGGACAGGGGGCATACGAGCAGTACTTC. Its translation: CACTGQGAYEQYF.

This clone was seen ten or more times. The V call is TRBV6-1, the J call TRBJ1-6; 10 bases agree with TRBD1. The germline CDR1 and CDR2 sequences are MNHNS and SASEGT. The CDR3 is 15 residues long. The ends lost 1 base at V and 6 bases at J; junction bases unmatched: 0. The CDR3 DNA follows: TGTGCCAGCAGTGAAGGGACAGGGGGTAATTCACCCCTCCACTTT. It encodes CASSEGTGGNSPLHF.

CDR3 coding DNA: TGTGCCAGCAGCTCCTGGGGCTCGAACACCGGGGAGCTGTTTTTT. This codes for CASSSWGSNTGELFF. This chain uses TRBV7-3 with TRBJ2-2; maybe TRBD1 (5 bases). The V gene lost 4 bases and the J gene lost 0 bases, with 9 bases spanning the gap. The CDR3 has 15 amino acids. Germline CDR1 and CDR2: SGHTA and FQGTGA.

The rearrangement links TRBV19 to TRBJ1-5; 7 nucleotides line up with TRBD1. The length of the CDR3 is 14 residues. Germline CDR1 is LNHDA and CDR2 is SQIVND (reference sequence). V shed 6 bases and J 7 bases; nucleotides not matched to a gene: 9. CDR3 sequence (DNA): TGTGCCAGTAGACCGACAGGGATTGGGCAGCCCCAGCATTTT. It is translated as CASRPTGIGQPQHF.

This rearrangement joins TRBV30 to TRBJ1-4; D gene ambiguous. Germline V gives CDR1 GTSNPN, CDR2 SVGIG (reference sequence). The CDR3 sequence is 11 residues long. V was trimmed by 7 bases and J by 2 bases, leaving 5 bases between them. CDR3 loop: CASYTNEKLFF. The CDR3 nucleotides read TGTGCCTCCTACACTAATGAAAAACTGTTTTTT.

This chain connects TRBV7-2 to TRBJ2-2; D might be TRBD1 (6 bases). This CDR3 spans 18 amino acids. Trimming took off 5 bases at V and 0 bases at J, with 19 bases between the two ends. Germline V gene data show CDR1 as SGHTA and CDR2 as FQGNSA. CDR3 sequence: CASSLLHPRTANTGELFF. CDR3 coding DNA: TGTGCCAGCAGCCTCCTGCACCCCAGGACAGCGAACACCGGGGAGCTGTTTTTT.

The V and J genes are TRBV4-3 and TRBJ2-7; tentatively, D is TRBD1 (6 bases). V was cut by 4 bases and J by 2 bases, with 18 bases left in between. The CDR3 is 16 amino acids. The germline CDR1 and CDR2 sequences are LGHNA and YSLEER. CDR3 sequence: CASSRRARDIAYEQYF. The CDR3 DNA sequence: TGCGCCAGCAGCCGAAGAGCACGGGACATAGCCTACGAGCAGTACTTC.

The J gene is TRBJ1-5, the V gene TRBV10-1; D uncertain. V gave up 4 bases and J gave up 5 bases, with 9 bases separating them. The CDR3 totals 13 residues. Germline assignment: CDR1 WNHNN and CDR2 SYGVQD (reference sequence). In DNA, the CDR3 is TGCGCCAGCAGTGGGGCTTTCGATCAGCCCCAGCATTTT. Translated: CASSGAFDQPQHF.

Only one count was recorded for this clone. The chain is built from TRBV27 and TRBJ2-2; weak D call: TRBD2 (5 bases). Trimming took off 5 bases at V and 1 base at J, with 5 bases between the two ends. Germline loops: CDR1 MNHEY, CDR2 SMNVEV (reference sequence). There are 13 residues in the CDR3. CDR3 region: CASSAGNTGELFF. CDR3 sequence (DNA): TGTGCCAGCAGTGCGGGGAACACCGGGGAGCTGTTTTTT.

This chain joins TRBV29-1 and TRBJ2-1, with 9 bases aligning to TRBD2. This CDR3 is 14 amino acids long. Germline CDR1 and CDR2: SQVTM and ANQGSEA. V lost 5 bases and J lost 9; bases outside the gene matches: 11. CDR3 amino acids: CSVTRGSGGSEQFF. The CDR3 DNA follows: TGCAGCGTTACGAGGGGAAGCGGGGGGTCTGAGCAGTTCTTC.

The J gene is TRBJ2-7, the V gene TRBV12-5; 8 positions match TRBD1. V lost 1 base and J lost 0; bases outside the gene matches: 8. This CDR3 has 17 amino acids. Germline assignment: CDR1 LGHNT and CDR2 FRNRAP. This CDR3 is CASGLETGTGYSYEQYF. The CDR3 DNA reads as TGTGCTAGTGGTTTGGAGACCGGGACAGGCTACTCCTACGAGCAGTACTTC.

This chain uses TRBV30 with TRBJ1-4, with a weak D call TRBD1 (5 bases). The length of the CDR3 is 16 residues. The germline gives CDR1 GTSNPN, CDR2 SVGIG (reference sequence). Trimming shortened V by 0 bases and J by 8 bases, and 19 bases separated the two germline ends. Here the CDR3 DNA reads TGTGCCTGGAGTGTACTTGGTGGTCAGGGTATCGAAAAACTGTTTTTT. Its translation is CAWSVLGGQGIEKLFF.

The V and J genes are TRBV9 and TRBJ2-3; TRBD1 matches at 9 bases. The CDR3 totals 17 residues. Trimming at V came to 0 bases and at J to 2 bases, leaving 7 bases not matched to a gene. From germline, CDR1 is SGDLS and CDR2 YYNGEE. The CDR3 sequence is CASSVARTGDYTDTQYF. CDR3 in DNA: TGTGCCAGCAGCGTAGCTAGGACAGGGGACTACACAGATACGCAGTATTTT.

The chain employs TRBV19 and TRBJ2-7, with 7 bases lining up with TRBD2. The CDR3 totals 15 residues. The trim removed 6 bases at V and 0 bases at J, leaving 8 bases unmatched. The V gene's germline CDR1 is LNHDA and CDR2 SQIVND (reference sequence). CDR3: CASSLSGEVSYEQYF. Here the CDR3 DNA reads TGTGCCAGTAGCCTCAGCGGGGAGGTCTCCTACGAGCAGTACTTC.

The chain has TRBV6-5 and TRBJ1-6; D is unresolved. The CDR3 has 13 amino acids. CDR1 and CDR2 from the germline V gene are MNHEY and SVGAGI. The germline V and J ends were trimmed by 0 bases and 6 bases, with 3 bases remaining between them. Written as DNA, the CDR3 is TGTGCCAGCAGTTACTCGCGTAATTCACCCCTCCACTTT. This translates into CASSYSRNSPLHF.

The rearrangement joins TRBV6-5 to TRBJ2-7; D might be TRBD2 (5 bases). Germline V gene lookup returns CDR1 MNHEY and CDR2 SVGAGI. This CDR3 region has 14 residues. Trimming left V 6 bases short and J 2 bases short, with 14 bases between. The CDR3: CASSSDEGAYEQYF. The CDR3 DNA follows: TGTGCCAGCAGCTCCGACGAGGGCGCCTACGAGCAGTACTTC.